These 29 T cell receptor beta chains originate from one sample sequenced in a study of graft-versus-host responses after intestinal transplantation. Assay used: immunoSEQ multiplex PCR; TCRdb lists only in-frame clones, some missing. The sample holds 80,000 to 95,000 clones, 90% to 95% seen once. These receptors' targets are unknown. This material consisted of unstimulated CD8+ T cells sorted from spleen or lymph node cells, taken before intestinal transplant. The receptors stem from a human donor who received an intestinal transplant.

The chain has TRBV4-1 and TRBJ2-7, with D perhaps TRBD2 (5 bases). CDR3 length: 16 amino acids. Trimming removed 0 bases from V and 2 bases from J, with 14 bases in between. Per germline, CDR1 MGHRA and CDR2 YSYEKL. The DNA for the CDR3 is TGCGCCAGCAGCCAAGACGGAAGCGGAGCTACCTACGAGCAGTACTTC. Amino acids: CASSQDGSGATYEQYF.

The J gene is TRBJ2-1, the V gene TRBV7-2; TRBD2 matches 9 bases. Unmatched junction bases numbered 5, after V lost 5 bases and J lost 0 bases. Germline CDR1 is SGHTA and CDR2 is FQGNSA. CDR3 length: 16 residues. CDR3 residues: CASSNLAGSSYNEQFF. In nucleotides, the CDR3 is TGTGCCAGCAGCAATCTAGCGGGGAGCTCCTACAATGAGCAGTTCTTC.

This chain links TRBV5-1 with TRBJ1-1, with TRBD1 as a possible D gene (5 bases). This CDR3 has 12 residues. Germline CDR1 reads SGHRS; CDR2 reads YFSETQ. The germline V and J ends were trimmed by 4 bases and 7 bases, with 11 bases remaining between them. CDR3 protein: CASSDDSREAFF. CDR3 DNA sequence: TGCGCCAGCAGCGATGACAGCCGTGAAGCTTTCTTT.

The chain joins TRBV28 to TRBJ2-7; TRBD1 matches 8 bases. The CDR3 contains 14 residues. Germline CDR1 is MDHEN and CDR2 is SYDVKM. J lost 1 base, V lost 6 bases, and 5 bases had no gene match. In DNA, the CDR3 is TGTGCCAGCAGCCAAGACAGGGGATCCTACGAGCAGTACTTC. Its translation: CASSQDRGSYEQYF.

The chain combines TRBV6-6 with TRBJ1-1; D is uncertain. CDR3 size: 13 residues. V was trimmed by 5 bases and J by 6 bases, leaving 13 bases between them. Looked up from germline, CDR1 is MNHNY and CDR2 is SVGAGI (reference sequence). The CDR3: CASSPLLGAEAFF. CDR3 nucleotide sequence: TGTGCCAGCAGTCCCCTTCTGGGCGCTGAAGCTTTCTTT.

The chain has TRBV27 and TRBJ1-4; 7 bases line up with TRBD1. V lost 0 bases and J lost 5; bases outside the gene matches: 6. CDR1 and CDR2 (germline): MNHEY, SMNVEV (reference sequence). The CDR3 covers 16 residues. The CDR3: CASSLSGTARNEKLFF. The CDR3 DNA is TGTGCCAGCAGTTTATCAGGGACAGCGAGAAATGAAAAACTGTTTTTT.

The chain uses TRBV16 and TRBJ2-6; maybe TRBD2 (6 bases). Germline V gene sequence: CDR1 KGHSY, CDR2 FQNENV. The CDR3 has 18 residues. Trimming took off 1 base at V and 0 bases at J, with 13 bases between the two ends. CDR3 DNA: TGTGCCAGCAGCCAATGGACTATTGAAAACTCTGGGGCCAACGTCCTGACTTTC. This translates into CASSQWTIENSGANVLTF.

This chain uses TRBV7-9 with TRBJ1-2, with 7 bases lining up with TRBD1. Germline assignment: CDR1 SEHNR and CDR2 FQNEAQ (reference sequence). V was clipped by 5 bases and J by 0 bases; unmatched bases: 9. The CDR3 contains 16 residues. CDR3 in DNA: TGTGCCAGCAGCCCGCTAACCGGGACAGCTAACTATGGCTACACCTTC. Residues: CASSPLTGTANYGYTF. The full variable domain, rest sourced from reference TRBV7-9 and TRBJ1-2, is DTGVSQNPRHKITKRGQNVTFRCDPISEHNRLYWYRQTLGQGPEFLTYFQNEAQLEKSRLLSDRFSAERPKGSFSTLEIQRTEQGDSAMYLCASSPLTGTANYGYTFGSGTRLTVV.

The V gene is TRBV29-1, the J gene TRBJ2-1; 10 positions agree with TRBD1. Germline V gene lookup returns CDR1 SQVTM and CDR2 ANQGSEA. V gave up 1 base and J gave up 12 bases; unmatched junction bases: 6. The CDR3 loop spans 13 amino acids. CDR3 loop: CSVEGGQGVVQFF. The CDR3 DNA sequence: TGCAGCGTTGAAGGCGGACAGGGGGTCGTGCAGTTCTTC.

This clone is a singleton in its sample. V and J are TRBV5-6 and TRBJ2-7, with TRBD1 matching over 7 bases. J was trimmed by 1 base and V by 4 bases; bases with no gene match: 11. The CDR3 totals 16 residues. The germline V gene has CDR1 SGHDT and CDR2 YYEEEE. The CDR3 is CASSPTNRGGSYEQYF. The CDR3 region has the DNA TGTGCCAGCAGCCCGACGAACAGGGGTGGGTCCTACGAGCAGTACTTC.

V gene TRBV6-5 combines with J gene TRBJ1-6; perhaps TRBD1 as D (5 bases). Germline CDR1 MNHEY, CDR2 SVGAGI. With 1 base removed from V and 10 bases from J, the gap between germline ends came to 17 bases. CDR3 length equals 16 residues. The CDR3 here is CASSYWTEGLGSPLHF. The CDR3 DNA reads TGTGCCAGCAGTTACTGGACGGAGGGGTTGGGGTCACCCCTCCACTTT.

The J gene is TRBJ1-5, the V gene TRBV7-8, with D unresolved. The germline V gene has CDR1 SGHVS and CDR2 FQNEAQ. The CDR3 is 15 amino acids. Trimming removed 4 bases at V and 6 bases at J, with 16 bases between. This chain's CDR3 is CASSSRALGGQPQHF. The CDR3, as DNA: TGTGCCAGCAGCTCGAGGGCCTTGGGAGGTCAGCCCCAGCATTTT.

The rearrangement links TRBV6-1 to TRBJ2-2; D unresolved. V dropped 6 bases and J dropped 0 bases, with 11 bases sitting between them. The CDR3 is 15 residues long. Germline CDR1 and CDR2: MNHNS and SASEGT. The CDR3: CASSHYAANTGELFF. The CDR3 nucleotides read TGTGCCAGCAGCCACTATGCCGCGAACACCGGGGAGCTGTTTTTT.

The chain joins TRBV7-2 to TRBJ2-3, with 8 positions matching TRBD1. The CDR3 runs to 16 residues. CDR1 and CDR2 from the germline V gene are SGHTA and FQGNSA. The ends lost 5 bases at V and 5 bases at J; junction bases unmatched: 12. For the CDR3, the DNA is TGTGCCAGCAGCCAACGGACAGGGATAGGTGAAGATACGCAGTATTTT. It encodes CASSQRTGIGEDTQYF.

This clone was seen more than once but under ten times. Its ends do not fully match the called genes, so a read error is possible. J is TRBJ1-4 and V is TRBV10-3; no clear D. The germline gives CDR1 ENHRY, CDR2 SYGVKD. The CDR3 has 16 amino acids. This CDR3 reads CASSENRYATNEKLFF. The CDR3 DNA reads as TGTGCCAGCAGTGAAAACAGATATGCAACTAATGAAAAACTGTTTTTT.

J is TRBJ1-2 and V is TRBV2; D is possibly TRBD1 (6 bases). The germline gives CDR1 SNHLY, CDR2 FYNNEI. The CDR3 is 16 amino acids. Deletions cut 6 bases from V and 6 bases from J, with 23 bases between. The CDR3 loop reads CASRVLSGATTDGYTF. The CDR3 DNA reads as TGTGCCAGCAGAGTCCTCTCAGGGGCTACTACTGATGGCTACACCTTC. The full variable domain, rest sourced from reference TRBV2 and TRBJ1-2, is EPEVTQTPSHQVTQMGQEVILRCVPISNHLYFYWYRQILGQKVEFLVSFYNNEISEKSEIFDDQFSVERPDGSNFTLKIRSTKLEDSAMYFCASRVLSGATTDGYTFGSGTRLTVV.

This chain links TRBV6-5 with TRBJ1-2; TRBD1 is a possible D gene (6 bases). The CDR3 loop spans 15 amino acids. Trimming shortened V by 7 bases and J by 2 bases, and 17 bases separated the two germline ends. Germline V gives CDR1 MNHEY, CDR2 SVGAGI. The CDR3 loop reads CASIPRGGPNYGYTF. CDR3 DNA: TGTGCCAGCATCCCACGGGGGGGGCCCAACTATGGCTACACCTTC.

The genes are TRBV29-1 and TRBJ2-3; TRBD1 matches at 10 bases. CDR1 SQVTM and CDR2 ANQGSEA come from the germline V gene. The CDR3 covers 17 residues. J was trimmed by 2 bases and V by 3 bases; bases with no gene match: 11. CDR3 DNA: TGCAGCGTTGAGGCCCCCGGGACAGGGGATTACACAGATACGCAGTATTTT. The encoded protein is CSVEAPGTGDYTDTQYF.

The chain joins TRBV27 to TRBJ2-2; D uncertain. There are 11 residues in the CDR3. The V gene lost 5 bases and the J gene lost 6 bases, with 4 bases spanning the gap. The germline gives CDR1 MNHEY, CDR2 SMNVEV (reference sequence). The CDR3 reads CASSLSGELFF. Here the CDR3 DNA reads TGTGCCAGCAGTCTTTCCGGGGAGCTGTTTTTT.

The chain couples TRBV9 to TRBJ2-1, with TRBD2 matching 12 bases. The CDR3 is 16 residues long. Germline V gene lookup returns CDR1 SGDLS and CDR2 YYNGEE. The V and J ends lost 0 bases and 4 bases, in that order; junction bases with no gene match: 2. The CDR3 DNA reads TGTGCCAGCAGCGTAGGACTAGCGGGGGAATACAATGAGCAGTTCTTC. This encodes CASSVGLAGEYNEQFF.

V is TRBV27 and J is TRBJ2-1, with 7 nucleotides matching TRBD1. This CDR3 spans 16 amino acids. Per germline, CDR1 MNHEY and CDR2 SMNVEV (reference sequence). Germline trimming cut 0 bases from V and 6 bases from J; bases unmatched to any gene: 8. This CDR3 is CASSLSVTGLANEQFF. The CDR3 nucleotides read TGTGCCAGCAGTTTATCTGTGACAGGGTTAGCCAATGAGCAGTTCTTC.

The chain carries TRBV2 and TRBJ2-1; 9 bases align to TRBD1. Germline lookup yields CDR1 SNHLY and CDR2 FYNNEI. With V trimmed by 6 bases and J by 6 bases, 9 bases remained unmatched. The CDR3 extends over 15 amino acids. The CDR3 DNA reads TGTGCCAGCAGCGATGCACTGACAGGGGGCAATGAGCAGTTCTTC. It yields the protein CASSDALTGGNEQFF. The entire variable domain, with the rest obtained from reference TRBV2 and TRBJ2-1, is as follows: EPEVTQTPSHQVTQMGQEVILRCVPISNHLYFYWYRQILGQKVEFLVSFYNNEISEKSEIFDDQFSVERPDGSNFTLKIRSTKLEDSAMYFCASSDALTGGNEQFFGPGTRLTVL.

The chain is built from TRBV29-1 and TRBJ2-3; TRBD2 matches at 8 bases. The CDR3 runs 15 residues. CDR1 is SQVTM, CDR2 ANQGSEA, per germline. Germline trimming cut 4 bases from V and 2 bases from J; bases unmatched to any gene: 8. The CDR3 DNA sequence: TGCAGCGTTGGAAGCGGTAGCGGGGTCACAGATACGCAGTATTTT. Protein sequence: CSVGSGSGVTDTQYF.

The sample holds a few counts of this clone. This chain links TRBV6-1 with TRBJ2-7, with 9 bases fitting TRBD1. V lost 1 base to trimming and J lost 2 bases; unmatched junction nucleotides: 3. Per germline, CDR1 MNHNS and CDR2 SASEGT. This CDR3 region has 15 residues. CDR3 bases: TGTGCCAGCAGTGAAGACAGGGGGCGGGCCTACGAGCAGTACTTC. Protein product: CASSEDRGRAYEQYF.

The chain uses TRBV4-3 and TRBJ2-6; possible D gene TRBD1, 6 bases. Looked up from germline, CDR1 is LGHNA and CDR2 is YSLEER. V was pared by 1 base and J by 2 bases, with 15 bases between. The CDR3 runs 18 residues. CDR3 DNA: TGCGCCAGCAGCCAAGCCAGGGGAGCCGGTACTGGGGCCAACGTCCTGACTTTC. It encodes CASSQARGAGTGANVLTF.

J is TRBJ1-2 and V is TRBV7-2; 10 bases are shared with TRBD1. CDR1 and CDR2 (germline): SGHTA, FQGNSA. J gave up 6 bases and V 5 bases, and 9 bases lay outside the gene matches. CDR3 length: 15 amino acids. Here the CDR3 reads CASSQLTGGEDGYTF. CDR3 nucleotides: TGTGCCAGCAGCCAACTGACAGGGGGCGAGGATGGCTACACCTTC.

V and J are TRBV7-8 and TRBJ1-5; 7 bases map to TRBD1. Germline CDR1 reads SGHVS; CDR2 reads FQNEAQ. CDR3 length equals 16 residues. With V trimmed by 5 bases and J by 3 bases, 10 bases remained unmatched. The CDR3: CASSPTGSIPNQPQHF. Here the CDR3 DNA reads TGTGCCAGCAGCCCGACAGGGAGTATCCCCAATCAGCCCCAGCATTTT. Full variable domain (rest looked up from reference TRBV7-8 and TRBJ1-5): GAGVSQSPRYKVAKRGQDVALRCDPISGHVSLFWYQQALGQGPEFLTYFQNEAQLDKSGLPSDRFFAERPEGSVSTLKIQRTQQEDSAVYLCASSPTGSIPNQPQHFGDGTRLSIL.

V gene TRBV6-6 combines with J gene TRBJ1-2; perhaps TRBD1 as D (5 bases). The V end lost 10 bases, the J end lost 8 bases, and 14 bases lay between the germline ends. This CDR3 contains 11 residues. Germline V gene lookup returns CDR1 MNHNY and CDR2 SVGAGI (reference sequence). CDR3 bases: TGTGCCACCTCACCAGGGTGGGGCTACACCTTC. Protein sequence: CATSPGWGYTF.

The V gene is TRBV6-5, the J gene TRBJ2-1; 8 bases match TRBD2. CDR1 and CDR2 (germline): MNHEY, SVGAGI. V lost 4 bases, J lost 4 bases, and 3 bases stayed unmatched. The CDR3 extends over 14 amino acids. CDR3 region: CASSFRGGYNEQFF. For the CDR3, the DNA is TGTGCCAGCAGTTTCCGGGGGGGTTACAATGAGCAGTTCTTC.